This note documents a single T cell receptor (beta chain) sequence. Its target is not known. The data derive from a study of PD-1 blockade in classical Hodgkin lymphoma. The study, taken as a whole, reports: Diminished baseline TCR diversity has been reported in newly diagnosed patients relative to healthy donors. Although disease activity or prior therapy may be involved, causes of the repertoire differences remain undefined.

TCRdb's table, derived via immunoSEQ multiplex PCR, lists solely in-frame clones and lacks some. The sample has about 5,000 clones; roughly 90% are singletons. This CDR3 has 15 residues. V was cut by 5 bases and J by 3 bases, with 14 bases left in between. Germline V gene data show CDR1 as LGHNT and CDR2 as FRNRAP. Time point specified: newly diagnosed, previously untreated cHL patient sample. Researchers pulled CD8+ T cells out of thawed PBMCs using magnetic negative selection. Comparators were PBMCs taken from newly diagnosed, untreated classical Hodgkin lymphoma. V gene TRBV12-5 combines with J gene TRBJ1-5, with D possibly being TRBD1 (6 bases). Sequencing was performed on CD8+ T cells from blood. The origin of this receptor is a human donor with classical Hodgkin lymphoma. CDR3 sequence (DNA): TGTGCTAGTGGTCTAGGGGGGGTCTTCAATCAGCCCCAGCATTTT. Translated: CASGLGGVFNQPQHF.